This record covers a single T cell receptor (beta chain). The antigen remains unidentified. All of the isolated RNA was reverse transcribed, so expressed TCRB transcripts were sequenced. The assay was immunoSEQ multiplex PCR, and TCRdb's table has in-frame clones only and misses some. The sample has 640,000 or so clones, roughly an eighth seen once; the top ten hold just under 0.04%. This sample was taken from a study of beta chain features in type 1 diabetes. Study findings and constraints: Among all four CD4+ subsets, Type 1 diabetes patients had TCRB CDR3s that were moderately but significantly shorter.

The CDR3 has 15 residues. Germline-derived CDR1 and CDR2 are SGHRS and YFSETQ. The V end was cut by 0 bases, the J end by 0 bases, with 8 bases between. What was sequenced was naive CD4+ T cells from blood. The V and J genes are TRBV5-1 and TRBJ2-3; D is uncertain. This TCR came from a man aged 18 to 29 with type 1 diabetes. CDR3 nucleotides: TGCGCCAGCAGCTTGGCCTTGGGAAGCACAGATACGCAGTATTTT. The encoded protein is CASSLALGSTDTQYF.